The next 26 T cell receptor beta chains were all read from a single sample in a study of blood T cell repertoires in COVID-19. The assay was immunoSEQ multiplex PCR, and TCRdb's table has in-frame clones only and misses some. In the table there are about 88,000 clones, around 88% of which are singletons. The source material was peripheral blood. Every receptor here comes from a woman aged 55-70 years with COVID-19, enrolled during active disease.

This chain uses TRBV5-1 with TRBJ2-3, with 7 positions matching TRBD1. Germline values: CDR1 SGHRS, CDR2 YFSETQ. The V segment lost 0 bases and the J segment 4 bases; nucleotides outside the gene matches: 5. The CDR3 contains 15 residues. The CDR3 DNA follows: TGCGCCAGCAGCTTGGGACAGGGTCCGGCAGATACGCAGTATTTT. Amino acids: CASSLGQGPADTQYF.

The chain joins TRBV25-1 to TRBJ1-3; D remains ambiguous. The CDR3 sequence is 11 residues long. Germline V gene data show CDR1 as MGHDK and CDR2 as SYGVNS. V lost 8 bases, J lost 4 bases, and 6 bases lay in between. In DNA form, the CDR3 reads TGTGCCAGCCCATCCGGAAACACCATATATTTT. It encodes CASPSGNTIYF.

The chain is built from TRBV4-1 and TRBJ1-4, with D maybe TRBD1 (6 bases). Trimming cost V 4 bases and J 3 bases, with 12 bases left between them. Germline CDR1 reads MGHRA; CDR2 reads YSYEKL. The CDR3 consists of 15 residues. CDR3 amino acids: CASSPRGLSNEKLFF. DNA for the CDR3: TGCGCCAGCAGCCCTAGGGGGTTATCTAATGAAAAACTGTTTTTT.

The count of this clone is one. The chain is built from TRBV7-2 and TRBJ2-1; 9 nucleotides align to TRBD2. Germline V gives CDR1 SGHTA, CDR2 FQGNSA. The J segment lost 8 bases and the V segment lost 6 bases, leaving 8 bases of the junction unmatched. The CDR3 is 14 amino acids. CDR3 DNA: TGTGCCAGCAGTTTTAGCGGGGGTAACGATGAGCAGTTCTTC. Translating it yields CASSFSGGNDEQFF.

This clone has just a few counts. The chain links TRBV9 to TRBJ1-3, with D unclear. CDR3 size: 15 residues. The germline CDR1 and CDR2 sequences are SGDLS and YYNGEE. Between the trimmed V and J ends, which lost 2 bases and 3 bases, there was a span of 12 bases. CDR3 sequence (DNA): TGTGCCAGCAGCGTTATGGGTTCGGGTGGAAACACCATATATTTT. Encoded protein: CASSVMGSGGNTIYF.

This clone was seen more than once but under ten times. The rearrangement joins TRBV7-2 to TRBJ1-3; D unclear. Germline V gene sequence: CDR1 SGHTA, CDR2 FQGNSA. Deletions cut 0 bases from V and 4 bases from J, with 13 bases between. The CDR3 length is 16 residues. The CDR3 DNA reads as TGTGCCAGCAGCTTAGCGCGTCTTAAATCGGGAAACACCATATATTTT. Translating it yields CASSLARLKSGNTIYF.

V gene TRBV19 combines with J gene TRBJ1-6, with 9 positions matching TRBD1. There are 15 residues in the CDR3. Trimming took 4 bases from V and 10 from J; bases not matched to a gene: 8. CDR1 and CDR2 from the germline V gene are LNHDA and SQIVND (reference sequence). The CDR3 DNA follows: TGTGCCAGTAGTAAAGGACAGGGGATGATCTCACCCCTCCACTTT. It codes for CASSKGQGMISPLHF.

V and J are TRBV5-6 and TRBJ2-7; 11 nucleotides agree with TRBD2. CDR1 SGHDT and CDR2 YYEEEE come from the germline V gene. The V gene end was trimmed by 0 bases and the J gene end by 0 bases; junction bases not matched to a gene: 11. The CDR3 consists of 19 residues. The CDR3 sequence is CASSLVASGGSILSYEQYF. CDR3 DNA: TGTGCCAGCAGCTTGGTGGCTAGCGGGGGGTCCATCCTCTCCTACGAGCAGTACTTC.

V is TRBV15 and J is TRBJ1-2; the D is unclear. Germline V CDR1 and CDR2: LNHNV, YYDKDF (reference sequence). Trimming stripped 2 bases from V and 4 bases from J, with 8 bases between. CDR3 size: 13 residues. As DNA, the CDR3 is TGTGCCACCAGCAGACCCGGTGCCTATGGCTACACCTTC. Protein sequence: CATSRPGAYGYTF. The full variable domain, its missing parts supplied by reference TRBV15 and TRBJ1-2, is DAMVIQNPRYQVTQFGKPVTLSCSQTLNHNVMYWYQQKSSQAPKLLFHYYDKDFNNEADTPDNFQSRRPNTSFCFLDIRSPGLGDTAMYLCATSRPGAYGYTFGSGTRLTVV.

This clone appeared once. The genes are TRBV5-1 and TRBJ1-6; 8 positions agree with TRBD1. After removal of 2 bases from V and 9 bases from J, the junction contained 10 bases not matched to a gene. This CDR3 has 16 amino acids. Per the germline V gene, CDR1 is SGHRS and CDR2 is YFSETQ. CDR3 sequence (DNA): TGCGCCAGCAGCTTTGGGCAGGGGGCTCATGGTTCACCCCTCCACTTT. Its translation: CASSFGQGAHGSPLHF.

This sequence joins TRBV30 and TRBJ1-3, with D perhaps matching TRBD1 (5 bases). The CDR3 covers 14 residues. Germline V CDR1 and CDR2: GTSNPN, SVGIG (reference sequence). The V gene lost 0 bases and the J gene lost 1 base, with 7 bases spanning the gap. CDR3 DNA: TGTGCCTGGAGTGTAGGGGTATCTGGAAACACCATATATTTT. It encodes CAWSVGVSGNTIYF.

This chain links TRBV7-8 with TRBJ2-7; 7 positions match TRBD2. Germline V gene sequence: CDR1 SGHVS, CDR2 FQNEAQ. The CDR3 is 14 residues long. After removal of 7 bases from V and 7 bases from J, the junction contained 13 bases not matched to a gene. This CDR3 reads CASTRRAGSDEQYF. The CDR3 DNA follows: TGTGCCAGCACCCGCCGAGCGGGGAGCGATGAGCAGTACTTC.

This chain uses TRBV6-5 with TRBJ1-2; D is unresolved. Germline V gives CDR1 MNHEY, CDR2 SVGAGI. The CDR3 loop spans 13 amino acids. V was pared by 0 bases and J by 8 bases, with 10 bases between. The CDR3 loop is CASSYSAGSGYTF. The CDR3 nucleotides are TGTGCCAGCAGTTACTCTGCGGGGTCGGGCTACACCTTC.

The chain combines TRBV3-1 (or the pseudogene TRBV3-2) with TRBJ2-7; TRBD2 aligns across 7 bases. Germline CDR1 and CDR2: LGHDT and YNNKEL (reference sequence). CDR3 length: 13 amino acids. The trim removed 4 bases at V and 2 bases at J, leaving 2 bases unmatched. The CDR3 loop reads CASSRRGTYEQYF. The CDR3 DNA follows: TGTGCCAGCAGCCGGCGGGGGACCTACGAGCAGTACTTC.

This clone was seen just once. V usage is TRBV4-3 and J usage is TRBJ2-3, with a possible D match to TRBD1 (6 bases). CDR1 and CDR2 from the germline V gene are LGHNA and YSLEER. Trimming removed 0 bases at V and 7 bases at J, with 17 bases between. The CDR3 is made up of 16 amino acids. CDR3 residues: CASSQDTSRGRNTQYF. The CDR3 DNA reads as TGCGCCAGCAGCCAAGATACAAGCAGGGGAAGGAATACGCAGTATTTT.

The CDR3 nucleotides are TGTGCCAGCAGCCTCCCGGGAGGCACCGGGGAGCTGTTTTTT. This translates into CASSLPGGTGELFF. The J gene is TRBJ2-2, the V gene TRBV7-9, with 7 bases lining up with TRBD2. The V and J ends lost 5 bases and 4 bases, in that order; junction bases with no gene match: 4. In germline, CDR1 is SEHNR, CDR2 FQNEAQ (reference sequence). This CDR3 is 14 amino acids long.

This clone occurred a few times. J is TRBJ2-7 and V is TRBV4-2; D may be TRBD1 (5 bases). Germline CDR1 is LGHNA and CDR2 is YNFKEQ. There are 15 residues in the CDR3. V was clipped by 2 bases and J by 0 bases, with 11 bases between them. This CDR3 is CASSQTTQGSYEQYF. CDR3 bases: TGTGCCAGCAGCCAAACAACGCAGGGCTCCTACGAGCAGTACTTC.

This clone appeared once. This rearrangement joins TRBV9 to TRBJ2-7; 11 bases align to TRBD2. With 0 bases clipped from V and 1 base from J, the junction kept 0 bases outside the gene matches. Germline V lookup: CDR1 SGDLS, CDR2 YYNGEE. The CDR3 is 15 amino acids. DNA for the CDR3: TGTGCCAGCAGCGTAGGACTAGCGGGGTCCTACGAGCAGTACTTC. As protein: CASSVGLAGSYEQYF.

The chain combines TRBV3-1 (or the pseudogene TRBV3-2) with TRBJ2-3, with unresolved D. The CDR3 runs 14 residues. Between the trimmed V and J ends, which lost 4 bases and 1 base, there was a span of 9 bases. Germline CDR1 is LGHDT and CDR2 is YNNKEL (reference sequence). Here the CDR3 reads CASSPPRGTDTQYF. The CDR3 DNA reads as TGTGCCAGCAGCCCTCCCCGGGGCACAGATACGCAGTATTTT.

This CDR3 reads CASSQRWTGVQETQYF. The CDR3 DNA reads as TGCGCCAGCAGCCAAAGATGGACAGGGGTCCAAGAGACCCAGTACTTC. The chain joins TRBV4-3 to TRBJ2-5; 9 bases fit TRBD1. Germline CDR1 is LGHNA and CDR2 is YSLEER. J lost 1 base, V lost 2 bases, and 5 bases had no gene match. This CDR3 has 16 amino acids.

This clone has a handful of counts. V usage is TRBV7-2 and J usage is TRBJ1-2; TRBD1 agrees at 11 bases. This CDR3 is built from 17 residues. Germline assignment: CDR1 SGHTA and CDR2 FQGNSA. Trimming at V came to 4 bases and at J to 3 bases, leaving 10 bases not matched to a gene. CDR3 amino acids: CASSSTGGQGAYYGYTF. CDR3 coding DNA: TGTGCCAGCAGCTCGACGGGAGGACAGGGGGCTTACTATGGCTACACCTTC.

The chain couples TRBV9 to TRBJ2-2; 9 bases line up with TRBD2. V shed 0 bases, J shed 4 bases, and the junction held 7 bases outside the gene matches. Germline values: CDR1 SGDLS, CDR2 YYNGEE. The CDR3 is 17 amino acids. The CDR3 DNA follows: TGTGCCAGCAGCGTAGATCTGCGGGGGGGTTTCACCGGGGAGCTGTTTTTT. This gives the protein CASSVDLRGGFTGELFF.

Here the CDR3 DNA reads TGTGCCAGCAGGATCCCGGGAAGCTCCTACAATGAGCAGTTCTTC. This encodes CASRIPGSSYNEQFF. The J gene is TRBJ2-1, the V gene TRBV6-5; maybe TRBD2 (5 bases). Germline loops: CDR1 MNHEY, CDR2 SVGAGI. The CDR3 is 15 amino acids. V was pared by 6 bases and J by 0 bases, with 12 bases between.

This chain joins TRBV4-3 and TRBJ1-1; D is undetermined. The CDR3 consists of 15 residues. In germline, CDR1 is LGHNA, CDR2 YSLEER. V lost 3 bases, J lost 1 base, and 12 bases lay in between. In DNA, the CDR3 is TGCGCCAGCAGCCACCTCCCGACGGGGAACACTGAAGCTTTCTTT. Translation: CASSHLPTGNTEAFF.

This chain joins TRBV5-4 and TRBJ2-1; D is ambiguous. The CDR3 is 12 amino acids. Trimming stripped 4 bases from V and 10 bases from J, with 12 bases between. Germline V gives CDR1 SGHNT, CDR2 YYREEE (reference sequence). CDR3 DNA: TGTGCCAGCAGCACAGACCAGTTCGAGCAGTTCTTC. Amino acids: CASSTDQFEQFF.

The chain links TRBV30 to TRBJ2-1; TRBD1 matches 7 bases. With V trimmed by 5 bases and J by 3 bases, 7 bases remained unmatched. This CDR3 has 14 residues. CDR1 is GTSNPN, CDR2 SVGIG, per germline (reference sequence). DNA of the CDR3: TGTGCCTGGCAACGGGACAGTGACTACAATGAGCAGTTCTTC. It encodes CAWQRDSDYNEQFF.